One T cell receptor beta chain is described in this entry. Its antigen has not been determined. The input lacks base qualities; no much larger clone sits a single base away. Interpreted using the paper, the time point label stands for: about 28 days (+/-7) after the second vaccine dose. Because spike-specific TCR depth and breadth did not differ between the two schedules, AZD1222 recipients who got a second dose at roughly 4 weeks were pooled with those who got a second dose at roughly 12 weeks. Samples from vaccinated people were obtained from the UK trials COV001 and COV002, which included a single-blind randomized controlled phase 2/3 trial of AZD1222 (ChAdOx1 nCoV-19) in healthy adults. For TCRbeta chain sequencing, PBMC samples were collected from trial participants at day 0 and at day 28 after the second dose. The CDR3 regions of human TCRbeta chains were analyzed by immunosequencing. On the study's bioinformatics: TCRs in the repertoires were compared against a reference library of SARS-CoV-2-specific TCRs that had been generated with the MIRA antigen-specificity platform. Breadth was defined as the fraction of unique TCRs that were SARS-CoV-2-associated, and depth was defined as the fraction of total T cells that were SARS-CoV-2-associated. Using the MIRA data, each spike-specific TCR was assigned both to the spike region to which the TCR was reactive and to a CD4 or CD8 class. Log10-transformed breadth and depth values were compared by one-way ANOVA with Sidak's multiple comparisons tests. This immuneACCESS table, as held by TCRdb, lists in-frame sequences with V and J called but not all clones. Of the missing ones, under half trace to an unresolved V gene in checked studies; the others have no known cause. V, J and clone size are those of that table, while D and trimming were read from the DNA. For this sample there are 130,000 to 150,000 clones; approximately 86% appear just once. The ten largest clones take up 5.1% of the sample.

Trimming at the junction amounts to 4 bases on V and 7 bases on J, and the germline ends lie 11 bases apart. Inclusive of the bounding cysteine and phenylalanine, the CDR3 is 14 residues long. Left in the record is the CDR3 DNA by itself, 42 bases read in frame from the first base. According to the germline V gene (reference sequence), CDR1 reads MNHNY and CDR2 reads SVGAGI. The sample is drawn from a study of T cell responses to AZD1222 COVID-19 vaccine (dated by TCRdb to the early 2020s). About the study as a whole: TCR sequencing was performed for 233 trial participants, of whom some 200 were given two doses of AZD1222 and roughly 25 were given two doses of MenACWY control vaccine. Trial participants were enrolled by age into 18-55, 56-69 and 70-plus year subgroups, with approximately 160, 26 and 62 TCR-sequenced participants respectively. On the study overall, not on this receptor specifically: The 56-69-year group was small, and its depth increase did not reach significance, likely because of low power. The whole spike protein was spanned by vaccine-associated CD4 TCRs, and dominant responses were seen in regions 160-218 and 743-854. Only six AZD1222 recipients were SARS-CoV-2 seropositive at baseline, limiting conclusions about previously exposed vaccinees. Because no samples from the day 14 peak response were available, repertoires could be characterized only after the peak T cell response. After two AZD1222 doses, spike-specific TCR breadth and depth were significantly higher than at day 0 and than in MenACWY recipients. Participants were mostly white British, with more females than males. The authors suggested clonal diversity may have been underestimated. Reportedly, almost half of the unique spike-specific TCRs recognized epitopes lying outside the regions that are mutated in the B.1.351 and B.1.1.7 variants.

Sequenced here: peripheral blood, sampled 28 days after the second AZD1222 dose. This receptor chain uses TRBV6-6 and TRBJ1-6, with the D gene too uncertain to name. The clonotype was recovered from an adult who received the AZD1222 COVID-19 vaccine. The DNA sequence is as follows: TGTGCCAGCAGTTCTAGAACCGGGAATTCACCCCTCCACTTT. It encodes CASSSRTGNSPLHF.